This entry lists 16 T cell receptor beta chains sequenced from one sample in a study of OX40 agonist ivuxolimab in advanced cancers. Repertoires were generated with immunoSEQ multiplex PCR, while TCRdb's copy carries only in-frame clones and drops some. The sample gives 40,000 to 50,000 clones, roughly 90% of which show up once; around 0.63% is in the top ten. The material sequenced was CD4+ or CD8+ T cells sorted from blood, taken in a trial of the OX40 agonist ivuxolimab. These receptors originate from an adult with an advanced solid tumor such as melanoma, head and neck, liver or kidney cancer.

In nucleotides, the CDR3 is TGTGCCAGCAGTGATATAGACGAGCAGTACTTC. It encodes CASSDIDEQYF. V gene TRBV2 combines with J gene TRBJ2-5; the D is unclear. The J call is in doubt because the DNA end fits TRBJ2-7 better. The CDR3 has 11 residues. The germline V gene has CDR1 SNHLY and CDR2 FYNNEI.

The chain combines TRBV27 with TRBJ1-1; possible D gene TRBD1, 6 bases. The ends were cut back, 3 bases at V and 1 base at J, with 9 bases in the middle. The CDR3 has 14 amino acids. Looked up from germline, CDR1 is MNHEY and CDR2 is SMNVEV (reference sequence). The CDR3 DNA is TGTGCCAGCAGTTTCCGGGGACAGAACACTGAAGCTTTCTTT. Amino acid sequence: CASSFRGQNTEAFF.

This clone has just one count. The chain combines TRBV2 with TRBJ2-5, with 10 bases fitting TRBD2. V lost 7 bases and J lost 4; bases outside the gene matches: 12. The CDR3 covers 16 residues. From germline, CDR1 is SNHLY and CDR2 FYNNEI. The CDR3 DNA sequence: TGTGCCAGCAAACCCCTGGGAGCTAGCGGGGGAGAGACCCAGTACTTC. Translated: CASKPLGASGGETQYF.

V and J are TRBV10-3 and TRBJ2-3; 7 bases are a match to TRBD2. The germline gives CDR1 ENHRY, CDR2 SYGVKD. V lost 6 bases to trimming and J lost 6 bases; unmatched junction nucleotides: 9. The CDR3 has 14 amino acids. The CDR3 region is CAIRNLAARDTQYF. The CDR3 DNA is TGTGCCATCAGGAATCTAGCGGCGAGGGATACGCAGTATTTT.

This chain uses TRBV7-2 with TRBJ1-3; D ambiguous. Germline V lookup: CDR1 SGHTA, CDR2 FQGNSA. This CDR3 has 15 amino acids. V was clipped by 1 base and J by 0 bases, with 7 bases between them. The CDR3, as DNA: TGTGCCAGCAGCTTAGGGCGGCACTCTGGAAACACCATATATTTT. Amino acids: CASSLGRHSGNTIYF.

The chain employs TRBV4-1 and TRBJ2-7; D not certain. V lost 6 bases and J 6 bases, leaving 15 bases between the germline ends. Germline V lookup: CDR1 MGHRA, CDR2 YSYEKL. The CDR3 runs to 13 residues. DNA of the CDR3: TGCGCCAGCAGTCCAAGCTACCGGCTCGAGCAGTACTTC. It specifies CASSPSYRLEQYF.

V is TRBV5-1 and J is TRBJ2-5, with D unclear. The DNA end is more similar to TRBJ2-7, so the J call may be wrong. The germline CDR1 and CDR2 sequences are SGHRS and YFSETQ. CDR3 length equals 11 residues. The CDR3 DNA sequence: TGCGCCAGCAGCATTTCCTACGAGCAGTACTTC. This sequence encodes CASSISYEQYF.

This chain uses TRBV5-1 with TRBJ2-7; TRBD1 is a possible D gene (6 bases). The CDR3 totals 13 residues. Trimming stripped 3 bases from V and 5 bases from J, with 12 bases between. Germline CDR1 and CDR2: SGHRS and YFSETQ. CDR3 in amino acids: CASSWLQGNEQYF. For the CDR3, the DNA is TGCGCCAGCAGCTGGTTACAGGGCAACGAGCAGTACTTC.

This chain links TRBV2 with TRBJ2-3, with D unclear. The V gene's germline CDR1 is SNHLY and CDR2 FYNNEI. V was pared by 7 bases and J by 8 bases, with 10 bases between. The CDR3 is made up of 11 amino acids. DNA for the CDR3: TGTGCCAGCATGGGATTTTTTACGCAGTATTTT. Its protein is CASMGFFTQYF.

The V gene is TRBV6-6, the J gene TRBJ2-5; TRBD1 matches 7 bases. Looked up from germline, CDR1 is MNHNY and CDR2 is SVGAGI (reference sequence). V trimming: 6 bases; J trimming: 4 bases; junction bases outside the gene matches: 11. This CDR3 spans 15 amino acids. CDR3 DNA: TGTGCCAGCAGCATAGGGGGCAGTACCCGAGAGACCCAGTACTTC. It specifies CASSIGGSTRETQYF.

In DNA, the CDR3 is TGCGCCAGCAGCACGACAGGGCAGAACTATGGCTACACCTTC. This translates into CASSTTGQNYGYTF. V usage is TRBV5-1 and J usage is TRBJ1-2; 7 nucleotides line up with TRBD1. The CDR3 is 14 amino acids. V lost 4 bases and J lost 2; bases outside the gene matches: 5. The germline V gene has CDR1 SGHRS and CDR2 YFSETQ.

This clone was seen once. The CDR3 bases are TGCGCCAGCAGCCAACTCCCGACCGGGACTGGCACAGATACGCAGTATTTT. Translation gives CASSQLPTGTGTDTQYF. The rearrangement uses TRBV4-3 and TRBJ2-3; perhaps TRBD2 as D (6 bases). V shed 2 bases and J shed 1 base, with 16 bases lying between them. Germline CDR1 is LGHNA and CDR2 is YSLEER. The CDR3 runs to 17 residues.

V and J are TRBV2 and TRBJ1-2; 8 bases map to TRBD1. CDR1 is SNHLY and CDR2 is FYNNEI in the germline V gene. V shed 6 bases, J shed 2 bases, and the junction held 5 bases outside the gene matches. The CDR3 has 14 residues. CDR3 coding DNA: TGTGCCAGCAGGTCGGGACAGGTCAACTATGGCTACACCTTC. Encoded protein: CASRSGQVNYGYTF.

This chain uses TRBV7-9 with TRBJ1-5; TRBD1 might be the D (6 bases). This CDR3 is built from 13 residues. Trimming took 5 bases from V and 5 from J, leaving 10 bases between them. From germline, CDR1 is SEHNR and CDR2 FQNEAQ (reference sequence). CDR3 nucleotide sequence: TGTGCCAGCAGCACCTACAGGGATCAGCCCCAGCATTTT. It codes for CASSTYRDQPQHF.

The chain combines TRBV28 with TRBJ2-2; no firm D call. The CDR3 contains 15 residues. Germline V gives CDR1 MDHEN, CDR2 SYDVKM. Trimming stripped 6 bases from V and 1 base from J, with 12 bases between. Here the CDR3 reads CASSRDILNTGELFF. CDR3 coding DNA: TGTGCCAGCAGCCGTGACATCCTGAACACCGGGGAGCTGTTTTTT.

J is TRBJ2-5 and V is TRBV18; D remains ambiguous. The J call may be mistaken, given a closer DNA end match to TRBJ2-7. This CDR3 spans 15 amino acids. The germline V gene encodes CDR1 KGHSH and CDR2 LQKENI. CDR3 sequence (DNA): TGTGCCAGCTCACCACAATCAGGTGTAACCTACGAGCAGTACTTC. This gives the protein CASSPQSGVTYEQYF.